This T cell receptor beta chain stems from a study of identical twins. One entry per CDR3 protein, called by TCRdb with MiXCR from the 5' RACE reads. The table lists fewer than 350,000 distinct CDR3 sequences, more than 6.5% of them singletons. Trimming took 6 bases from V and 5 from J, leaving 10 bases between them. The CDR3 spans 12 residues. Per germline, CDR1 SNHLY and CDR2 FYNNEI. These same records also appear under a second study, on yellow fever vaccine responses in identical twins.

The specimen was memory (CD45RO+) T cells sorted from blood. This sequence joins TRBV2 and TRBJ2-5, with D hard to call. The clonotype originates from a woman younger than 30 in good health. The CDR3 region has the DNA TGTGCCAGCAGGGCTGGTGCGGAGACCCAGTACTTC. Amino acids: CASRAGAETQYF.